The T cell receptor beta chain described here comes from a study of identical twins (dated by TCRdb to between 2015 and 2016). Describing the broader study: To test whether fetal clonotypes persist, the study used deep sequencing on TCR alpha and beta repertoires from monozygotic twins, unrelated adults of various ages, and cord blood. To rule out contamination, the twin experiments were replicated at different times with different library preparation protocols.

In the case of this clonotype: Its target antigen remains unknown. Qualities for individual bases were not recorded, and no much larger clone is one base off.

What the work shows at the level of the full study, not this receptor alone: Invariant T cells such as MAIT and iNKT could partly confound zero-insertion analyses, though diverse VJ usage argued against this for most clonotypes. Fewer insertions were carried by abundant cord blood beta clonotypes; a weaker similar trend was observed in young adult naive repertoires, while no such trend was observed in memory repertoires. Excess twin sharing in beta out-of-frame sequences was weaker because fewer shared sequences lowered the signal-to-noise ratio. Out-of-frame TCR alpha sequences shared between twins showed an excess of low generation-probability sequences compared with coincidental sharing between unrelated individuals. Conclusions relied on cross-sectional statistical analysis, since the same donors could not be followed over many years. In monozygotic twins, out-of-frame TCR alpha sharing was systematically underestimated by recombination models, although the models agreed with sharing between unrelated individuals.

The CDR3 spans 17 residues, from the cysteine through the phenylalanine. The DNA shown is the 51-base CDR3, in frame from base 1. Germline trimming amounts to 2 bases on V and 3 bases on J, with 8 as the count of junction bases outside the gene matches. According to the germline V gene, CDR1 reads SGHVS and CDR2 reads FNYEAQ. Only healthy Caucasian donors were included. The twin cohort comprised three pairs of female monozygotic twins, all aged roughly 18 to 29 years. The RNA used for TCR libraries was isolated from peripheral blood mononuclear cells. The library was built by means of 5' RACE. The instrument was an Illumina HiSeq 2000. Template switching added a universal primer binding site, and the final cDNA carried a unique molecular identifier that allowed TCR cDNA molecules to be counted accurately. First-strand cDNA for TCR alpha and beta chains was synthesized from specific primers in the conserved constant-segment region. Each cDNA library was double barcoded, with a SMART-Mk sample barcode plus Illumina barcodes, to control for contamination. TruSeq adapter sequences along with Illumina sample barcodes were introduced in two successive PCR steps. The Illumina HiSeq platform was used with custom primers to sequence TCR alpha and beta cDNA libraries. The paper's processing steps were these. Raw reads were processed with MiGEC to extract unique molecular identifiers, and MiXCR was used to determine CDR3 positions. Recombination models were inferred per individual with the repgenHMM and IGoR tools using an EM algorithm. The tcR package in R was used for shared clonotype analysis, with sharing normalized by the product of cloneset sizes. To study raw recombination free of thymic and clonal selection effects, out-of-frame nonproductive sequences were analyzed. The raw public reads went through TCRdb reprocessing: fastp at Q25, MiXCR clone calling, in-frame beta chains kept. Rows are unified per CDR3 protein, each entry keeping the most common DNA and genes. In this record, the V and J calls reflect TCRdb's handling and not the investigators' own analysis. Recorded for this sample are over 600,000 distinct CDR3 sequences; 21% of them occurred a single time. Over 4% of the sample is taken by the ten largest.

This sample also belongs to another study, concerning T cells expressing NK-cell markers. As noted in the second study: Roughly 8 donors provided sorted CD3+CD56+NKG2C+, CD3+CD56+NKG2C- and CD3+CD56-NKG2C+ T-cell subsets, whose TCR beta-chain repertoires were profiled. Among the eight sequenced donors, only one was HCMV-seronegative, while the other seven were HCMV-seropositive. In several experiments an anti-gammadeltaTCR antibody was added to restrict sorting to alphabetaTCR-expressing T cells. For several donors, the dominant CD3+CD56+NKG2C+ clonotypes were among the top 10 CD8+ clonotypes and accounted for roughly 1.0-7.5% of CD8+ T cells. Those dominant clonotypes were again the most abundant among CD3+CD56-NKG2C+ cells in several donors, at about 28.3-60.1%. It remained unclear whether the expanded NKG2C-expressing T cell clones were specific for HCMV antigens. All eight donors whose samples were sequenced were randomly selected healthy volunteers, three of them men and five women. To determine HCMV serostatus, a commercial ELISA kit was used to detect HCMV-specific IgG in serum. For about 6 donors, unsorted PBMC were also used to sequence bulk peripheral blood T-cell repertoires. Reads were demultiplexed and grouped by UMI with MIGEC, and clonotypes were assembled and quantified with MiTCR. To exclude erroneous sequences, only TCR cDNA sequences supported by at least two reads were retained. The tcR package was used for downstream repertoire analysis, and clonotypes were matched across fractions by CDR3 nucleotide sequence plus V segment. VDJmatch was used to annotate antigen specificity against VDJdb, with one amino acid substitution in CDR3 permitted.

The rearrangement combines TRBV7-6 with TRBJ2-3, and 10 junction bases match TRBD2. The specimen sequenced was PBMCs. This receptor was obtained from a woman aged 18-29 years in good health. The base sequence is TGTGCCAGCAGCTTATTGGCTAGCGGGAGATCAACAGATACGCAGTATTTT. Translated, it gives CASSLLASGRSTDTQYF.